One and the same sample provided the 11 T cell receptor beta chains below, sequenced in a study of T cells in Graves' hyperthyroidism and ophthalmopathy. Amplification of TCR beta CDR3 regions was performed using RNA transcripts as template. With the HTBI primer set, the TCR CDR3 went through a first round of RT-PCR. TCRdb called the multiplex PCR reads again in MiXCR, with one record for every CDR3 protein. The sample carries approximately 490,000 distinct CDR3 sequences, approximately 23% recorded once. The sample consisted of blood. Source of these receptors: a woman in her sixties or seventies with Graves' ophthalmopathy.

This clonotype showed up just a few times. V is TRBV12-3 or TRBV12-4 and J is TRBJ1-1; perhaps TRBD1 as D (6 bases). V lost 5 bases and J lost 4, with 23 bases in between. The CDR3 length is 17 residues. In nucleotides, the CDR3 is TGTGCCAGCAGTCCCTCACGTCACAGGGAGTCGGGCACTGAAGCTTTCTTT. Translating it yields CASSPSRHRESGTEAFF.

This clonotype was seen a few times. V and J are TRBV5-1 and TRBJ1-4, with 7 bases fitting TRBD1. The CDR3 sequence is 16 residues long. V trimming: 4 bases; J trimming: 5 bases; junction bases outside the gene matches: 11. Germline V CDR1 and CDR2: SGHRS, YFSETQ. The CDR3 DNA is TGCGCCAGCAGCCGAACGACAGGGTACAAAAATGAAAAACTGTTTTTT. Amino acids: CASSRTTGYKNEKLFF.

Comment on this clonotype: A much larger clone differs from this one at a single base, so this may be a read error. V usage is TRBV7-2 and J usage is TRBJ2-7; 7 bases fit TRBD1. The CDR3 is 14 amino acids. Germline lookup yields CDR1 SGHTA and CDR2 FQGNSA. J was trimmed by 6 bases and V by 3 bases; bases with no gene match: 8. CDR3 DNA: TGTGCCAGCAGCTTGGGTAGGGGGCTGGGCGAGCAGTACTTC. As protein: CASSLGRGLGEQYF.

This chain connects TRBV30 to TRBJ2-1; 8 bases match TRBD1. Germline values: CDR1 GTSNPN, CDR2 SVGIG (reference sequence). V was pared by 5 bases and J by 2 bases, with 2 bases of the junction left unmatched. The CDR3 sequence is 13 residues long. The CDR3 is CAWGTGPYNEQFF. In DNA, the CDR3 is TGTGCCTGGGGGACAGGTCCCTACAATGAGCAGTTCTTC.

This chain links TRBV3-1 with TRBJ2-5; TRBD2 agrees at 9 bases. Per germline, CDR1 LGHDT and CDR2 YNNKEL (reference sequence). The CDR3 length is 15 residues. After removal of 10 bases from V and 2 bases from J, the junction contained 11 bases not matched to a gene. CDR3 sequence reads: CAIEGSGRLQETQYF. DNA of the CDR3: TGTGCCATCGAAGGTAGCGGGAGACTTCAAGAGACCCAGTACTTC.

The chain carries TRBV10-1 and TRBJ2-3, with D perhaps matching TRBD2 (5 bases). V lost 4 bases to trimming and J lost 4 bases, with 15 bases between them. Germline CDR1 reads WNHNN; CDR2 reads SYGVQD (reference sequence). CDR3 length: 15 amino acids. In nucleotides, the CDR3 is TGCGCCAGCAGTGGGGAGCGGTACGAATCAGATACGCAGTATTTT. This translates into CASSGERYESDTQYF.

This clonotype was seen repeatedly, ten times or more. The chain joins TRBV3-1 to TRBJ1-1; D call uncertain. Germline V CDR1 and CDR2: LGHDT, YNNKEL (reference sequence). V lost 2 bases to trimming and J lost 3 bases, with 4 bases between them. CDR3 length: 12 amino acids. CDR3 region: CASSQLDTEAFF. CDR3 sequence (DNA): TGTGCCAGCAGCCAACTGGACACTGAAGCTTTCTTT. Together with reference TRBV3-1 and TRBJ1-1, the CDR3 gives the full variable domain: DTAVSQTPKYLVTQMGNDKSIKCEQNLGHDTMYWYKQDSKKFLKIMFSYNNKELIINETVPNRFSPKSPDKAHLNLHINSLELGDSAVYFCASSQLDTEAFFGQGTRLTVV.

The chain links TRBV6-4 to TRBJ1-2; D perhaps matches TRBD1 (5 bases). CDR3 length: 14 amino acids. Trimming cost V 2 bases and J 7 bases, with 14 bases left between them. From germline, CDR1 is MRHNA and CDR2 SNTAGT. This CDR3 reads CASSDGVGRGGYTF. CDR3 nucleotides: TGTGCCAGCAGTGACGGTGTTGGGAGGGGTGGCTACACCTTC.

CDR3 region: CASAPLAGGETQYF. Here the CDR3 DNA reads TGCGCCAGCGCCCCTCTAGCGGGCGGGGAGACCCAGTACTTC. V usage is TRBV5-1 and J usage is TRBJ2-5; 8 nucleotides agree with TRBD2. The CDR3 runs 14 residues. Germline-derived CDR1 and CDR2 are SGHRS and YFSETQ. J lost 5 bases, V lost 7 bases, and 10 bases had no gene match. The full variable domain, rest sourced from reference TRBV5-1 and TRBJ2-5, is KAGVTQTPRYLIKTRGQQVTLSCSPISGHRSVSWYQQTPGQGLQFLFEYFSETQRNKGNFPGRFSGRQFSNSRSEMNVSTLELGDSALYLCASAPLAGGETQYFGPGTRLLVL.

The chain employs TRBV20-1 and TRBJ2-2, with TRBD2 matching over 9 bases. The germline V gene encodes CDR1 DFQATT and CDR2 SNEGSKA (reference sequence). The CDR3 is 16 amino acids. The junction had 6 bases not matched to a gene; V was cut back by 0 bases and J by 4 bases. CDR3 in DNA: TGCAGTGCTAGAGATGGCGGGAGGGCAAGCACCGGGGAGCTGTTTTTT. It specifies CSARDGGRASTGELFF.

This clonotype has a handful of counts. This chain connects TRBV27 to TRBJ2-2, with TRBD2 matching 10 bases. The CDR3 extends over 14 amino acids. Germline lookup yields CDR1 MNHEY and CDR2 SMNVEV (reference sequence). Trimming took 7 bases from V and 8 from J; bases not matched to a gene: 7. The CDR3 is CASKTGTSVGELFF. The DNA of the CDR3 is TGTGCCAGCAAGACCGGGACTAGCGTGGGGGAGCTGTTTTTT.